The T cell receptor (beta chain) under discussion was sequenced for a study of molecular identifiers for immune sequencing clone quantification. TCRdb re-called the PCR reads with MiXCR, one entry per CDR3 protein. The table records 79,000 or so distinct CDR3 sequences, around a quarter of them present only once. There are 14 residues in the CDR3. V was trimmed by 0 bases and J by 6 bases, leaving 9 bases between them. Findings and limits, study-wide: Beyond 20 RNA copies, clones held over 98% of effector molecules, compared with under 1% in naive cells.

Of note for this clonotype: Its specificity is not known.

The specimen sequenced was naive CD8+ T cells from blood, with Jurkat cell RNA spiked in. Regarding subset: FACS-sorted CD8+CD4-CCR7+CD45RA+ naive T cells. This chain connects TRBV12-3 or TRBV12-4 to TRBJ1-3, with D maybe TRBD1 (6 bases). The receptor comes from a human donor in good health. Some libraries in this study had Jurkat cell RNA spiked in. The CDR3 region is CASSLATGENTIYF. In DNA, the CDR3 is TGTGCCAGCAGTTTAGCGACAGGAGAAAACACCATATATTTT.